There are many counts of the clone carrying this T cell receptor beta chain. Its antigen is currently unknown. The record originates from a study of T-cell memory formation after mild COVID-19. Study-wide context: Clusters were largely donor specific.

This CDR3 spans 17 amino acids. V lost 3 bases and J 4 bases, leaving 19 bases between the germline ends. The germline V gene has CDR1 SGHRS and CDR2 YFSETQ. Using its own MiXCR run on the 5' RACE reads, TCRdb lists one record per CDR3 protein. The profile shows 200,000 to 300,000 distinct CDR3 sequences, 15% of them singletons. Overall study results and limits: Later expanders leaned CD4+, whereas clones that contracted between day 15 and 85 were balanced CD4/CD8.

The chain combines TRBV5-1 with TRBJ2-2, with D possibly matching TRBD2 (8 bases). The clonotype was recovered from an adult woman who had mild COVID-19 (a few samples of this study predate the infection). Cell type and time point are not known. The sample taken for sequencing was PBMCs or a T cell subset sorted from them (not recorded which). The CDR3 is CASSSPGRGQVTGELFF. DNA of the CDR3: TGCGCCAGCAGCTCCCCCGGGAGGGGGCAAGTCACCGGGGAGCTGTTTTTT.